The present T cell receptor (beta chain) was sequenced within a study of blood T cells in healthy people across ages. Trimming stripped 1 base from V and 7 bases from J, with 13 bases between. Germline V lookup: CDR1 LGHDT, CDR2 YNNKEL (reference sequence). This CDR3 is 14 amino acids long. A second 7 to 11 cycle PCR used barcoded and J-beta primers. TCRdb independently ran MiXCR on the 5' RACE reads; one entry per CDR3 protein. The table includes roughly 1,500,000 distinct CDR3 sequences, about 31% detected once. The chain recombines TRBV3-1 with TRBJ1-1; the D gene is possibly TRBD1 (6 bases). The receptor was isolated from a woman younger than 45 in good health. Sequencing was done on a sample of blood. The CDR3 is CASSQAGERGEAFF. The DNA of the CDR3 is TGTGCCAGCAGCCAAGCAGGGGAGAGGGGTGAAGCTTTCTTT.